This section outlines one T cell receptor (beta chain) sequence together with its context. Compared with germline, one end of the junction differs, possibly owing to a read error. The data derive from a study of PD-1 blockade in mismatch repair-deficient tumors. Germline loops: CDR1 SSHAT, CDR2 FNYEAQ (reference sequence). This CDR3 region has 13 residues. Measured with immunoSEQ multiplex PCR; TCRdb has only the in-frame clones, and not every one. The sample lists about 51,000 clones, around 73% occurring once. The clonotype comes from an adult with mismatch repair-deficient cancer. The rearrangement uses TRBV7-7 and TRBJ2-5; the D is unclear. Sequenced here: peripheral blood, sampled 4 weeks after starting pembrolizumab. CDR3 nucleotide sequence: TGTGCTAGCAGCTTACGGCTCCAAGAGACCCAGTACTTC. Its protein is CASSLRLQETQYF.